One and the same sample provided the 2 T cell receptor beta chains below, sequenced in a study of blood T cell repertoires in COVID-19. TCRdb's copy holds only in-frame clones and misses some; the assay was immunoSEQ multiplex PCR. The top ten hold about 4.5% of the sample, which has about 200,000 clones, 88% seen once. What was sequenced was peripheral blood. These receptors all come from a human donor in a cohort sampled during active COVID-19.

The chain uses TRBV7-6 and TRBJ1-3; no reliable D call. Germline V gene data show CDR1 as SGHVS and CDR2 as FNYEAQ. This CDR3 contains 16 residues. The V end lost 1 base, the J end lost 0 bases, and 10 bases lay between the germline ends. CDR3 loop: CASSLGASNSGNTIYF. In nucleotides, the CDR3 is TGTGCCAGCAGCTTAGGGGCCTCTAACTCTGGAAACACCATATATTTT.

V is TRBV13 and J is TRBJ1-2, with TRBD1 matching over 9 bases. V lost 4 bases, J lost 7 bases, and 10 bases stayed unmatched. The germline gives CDR1 PRHDT, CDR2 FYEKMQ (reference sequence). CDR3 size: 15 residues. The CDR3 region has the DNA TGTGCCAGCAGCTACCGGACAGGGGAAACGAGTGGCTACACCTTC. Protein sequence: CASSYRTGETSGYTF.